This T cell receptor beta chain was captured in a study of blood T cell repertoires in COVID-19 (dated by TCRdb to the early 2020s). As for the study more broadly: Collaborator samples came from the United States, Italy and Spain and covered acute and convalescent phases of COVID-19. The repertoires were released in a freely available public database intended as a resource for research on the immune response to SARS-CoV-2. The sample metadata nearly always contained a de-identified subject ID, COVID-19 status, age in years and sex. HLA class I and class II types, where available, came from metadata supplied by the sample provider rather than from assay-based typing. Deeply sampled blood TCRbeta repertoires from subjects exposed to, actively infected with, or recovered from COVID-19 were included in the dataset. The samples were drawn from two sources: the first 160 participants of the ongoing ImmuneRACE study, and some 1,300 subjects contributed by 6 global collaborators. The material from the prospective study consisted of cDNA or gDNA derived from T cells, B-cell-depleted T cells, or PBMCs.

Concerning this clone: Its antigen specificity is not known. No base qualities exist here, and no much larger clone lies one base off it.

V is trimmed back by 7 bases and J by 0 bases, and the junction contains 5 bases that no gene match accounts for. The CDR3 numbers 15 residues from cysteine through phenylalanine. The DNA shown is the 45-base CDR3, in frame from base 1. CDR1 LGHNA and CDR2 YSLEER were looked up in the germline V gene. What the research found in general, with its limitations: The quantity of clinical and demographic metadata differed by source and by participant and was supplied without curation.

The immunoSEQ Assay, a bias-controlled multiplex PCR, was used to amplify TCRbeta CDR3 regions from genomic DNA. Per the authors' processing: Nucleated cell counts per sample were estimated from amplification of reference gene primers within the assay. To quantify the absolute abundance of each unique TCRbeta CDR3 rearrangement, sequence reads were collapsed and filtered. For each sample, productive Simpson clonality was calculated as the square root of Simpson's diversity index across productive rearrangements. TCRdb stores this immuneACCESS table with in-frame sequences only. Part of the clones is absent; in the studies checked, under half of the shortfall reflects unresolved V genes, and no reason is known for the rest. For V, J and clone size, that table is used; D and trimming come from the DNA. This sample has tens of thousands of clones in its table, and more than 85% of those were observed once. Approximately 16% of the sample lies in the top ten.

The collaborating institutions used their own protocols to collect whole blood in K2EDTA tubes. For TCRbeta analysis, collaborators shipped samples in one of three forms: frozen whole blood, isolated PBMCs, or DNA extracted from either of those sample types. The clonotype originates from a human donor with active COVID-19. The donor label of this sample is uncertain. Sequenced input: peripheral blood. This sequence uses TRBV4-3 and TRBJ2-2, with TRBD1 matching 7 junction bases. The CDR3 protein: CASNPGTANTGELFF. In nucleotides, the sequence is TGCGCCAGCAACCCCGGGACAGCGAACACCGGGGAGCTGTTTTTT.